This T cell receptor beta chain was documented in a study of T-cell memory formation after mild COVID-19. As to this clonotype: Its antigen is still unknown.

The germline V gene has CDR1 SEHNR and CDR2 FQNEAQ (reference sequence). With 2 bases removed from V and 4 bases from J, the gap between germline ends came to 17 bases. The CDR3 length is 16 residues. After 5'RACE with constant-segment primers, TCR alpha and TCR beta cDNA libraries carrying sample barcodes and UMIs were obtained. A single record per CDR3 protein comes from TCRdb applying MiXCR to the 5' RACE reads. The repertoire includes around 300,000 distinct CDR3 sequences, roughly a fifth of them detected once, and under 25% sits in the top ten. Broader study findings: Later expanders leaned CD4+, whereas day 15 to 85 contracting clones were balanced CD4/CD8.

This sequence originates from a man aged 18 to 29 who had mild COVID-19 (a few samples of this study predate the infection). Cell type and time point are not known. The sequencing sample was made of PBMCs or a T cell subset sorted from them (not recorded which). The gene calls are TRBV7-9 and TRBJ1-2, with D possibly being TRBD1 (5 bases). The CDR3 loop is CASSLPPTANLYGYTF. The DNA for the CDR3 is TGTGCCAGCAGCTTACCCCCGACAGCTAATCTCTATGGCTACACCTTC.